The TCR beta chain described here comes from a study of blood T cell repertoires in COVID-19. Everyone who took part was roughly 18 to 89 years old, and they came from about two dozen US areas. Cohort assignment relied on participant-reported clinical history. Germline lookup yields CDR1 MDHEN and CDR2 SYDVKM. V was clipped by 5 bases and J by 10 bases, with 12 bases between them. The CDR3 runs to 13 residues. Clones were sequenced by immunoSEQ multiplex PCR, and TCRdb holds only the in-frame ones, with some missing. The sample lists about 480,000 clones, 70% to 90% occurring once. Material for sequencing was PBMCs or T cells enriched from blood (not recorded which). The genes are TRBV28 and TRBJ1-6, with D perhaps matching TRBD1 (6 bases). This TCR was recovered from a woman aged 60-75 years who had recovered from COVID-19. This CDR3 is CASSPPGTSPLHF. Here the CDR3 DNA reads TGTGCCAGCAGTCCCCCAGGGACATCACCCCTCCACTTT.